This passage covers 9 T cell receptor beta chains from one sample sequenced in a study of tumor-infiltrating lymphocytes in primary liver carcinoma. Alongside blood RNA obtained from unsorted whole blood, germline DNA was also extracted. Starting material of approximately 500 ng total RNA yielded TCR beta cDNA via a constant-region primer. Modified slightly, ARM-PCR produced TCR beta libraries over three nested multiplex PCR rounds. The first two PCR rounds used TRBV1-TRBV30 forward primers with a C-beta reverse primer, about 10 cycles each. A single record per CDR3 protein comes from TCRdb applying MiXCR to the multiplex PCR reads. The profile shows just over 300,000 distinct CDR3 sequences, around three fifths of them singletons. Sequencing was performed on peripheral blood. These receptors were taken from a woman under 40 with primary liver carcinoma and hepatitis B virus infection.

V gene TRBV24-1 combines with J gene TRBJ1-2, with a weak D call TRBD1 (6 bases). The CDR3 has 15 residues. V dropped 3 bases and J dropped 7 bases, with 17 bases sitting between them. CDR1 and CDR2 (germline): KGHDR, SFDVKD. CDR3 nucleotides: TGTGCCACCAGTGATCCGGGACAAGGGGCGGGTGGCTACACCTTC. Translation: CATSDPGQGAGGYTF.

Of note for this clonotype: At one end, the junction sequence differs from germline, possibly due to a read error. V is TRBV24-1 and J is TRBJ1-2; possibly TRBD1 for D (6 bases). This CDR3 has 13 residues. Germline V gene data show CDR1 as KGHDR and CDR2 as SFDVKD. CDR3 coding DNA: TGTGCCACCAGTGACGGAACAGGGTTTGGCTACACTTTC. Translating gives CATSDGTGFGYTF.

This clonotype has just a few counts. The chain couples TRBV6-1 to TRBJ1-5; TRBD1 aligns across 8 bases. The germline V gene encodes CDR1 MNHNS and CDR2 SASEGT. This CDR3 region has 14 residues. V was pared by 2 bases and J by 7 bases, with 4 bases of the junction left unmatched. CDR3: CASSEPRGQQPQHF. The CDR3 coding sequence is TGTGCCAGCAGTGAACCCAGGGGGCAACAGCCCCAGCATTTT.

This chain links TRBV13 with TRBJ2-5, with 8 bases matching TRBD2. Germline V gene data show CDR1 as PRHDT and CDR2 as FYEKMQ (reference sequence). The CDR3 has 17 residues. The ends lost 5 bases at V and 2 bases at J; junction bases unmatched: 13. The CDR3 region has the DNA TGTGCCAGCAGCCATTCTGCCGGGACTAGGGGGCAAGAGACCCAGTACTTC. Translation gives CASSHSAGTRGQETQYF.

This clonotype was observed a handful of times. The chain has TRBV4-2 and TRBJ1-1; D not resolved. Per germline, CDR1 LGHNA and CDR2 YNFKEQ. The CDR3 runs to 15 residues. V was clipped by 0 bases and J by 7 bases, with 15 bases between them. CDR3 in amino acids: CASSQEVLYEIEAFF. CDR3 DNA sequence: TGTGCCAGCAGCCAAGAGGTGCTTTACGAGATTGAAGCTTTCTTT.

J is TRBJ2-1 and V is TRBV12-3 or TRBV12-4; D might be TRBD2 (6 bases). CDR3 size: 16 residues. V was cut by 7 bases and J by 1 base, with 17 bases left in between. CDR3 DNA sequence: TGTGCCAGCATTCATAGCGGAGAGCAATCCTACAATGAGCAGTTCTTC. Translating gives CASIHSGEQSYNEQFF.

The table lists this clonotype with a count of one. The chain links TRBV11-1 to TRBJ1-1, with D maybe TRBD1 (5 bases). This CDR3 has 16 residues. Trimming took 11 bases from V and 0 from J, leaving 22 bases between them. Germline lookup yields CDR1 SGHAT and CDR2 FQDESV (reference sequence). The CDR3 sequence is CADSLGHRVLNTEAFF. CDR3 DNA sequence: TGTGCCGACAGCTTAGGCCACCGGGTATTGAACACTGAAGCTTTCTTT.

This chain connects TRBV28 to TRBJ2-5; 12 bases match TRBD1. The J segment lost 3 bases and the V segment lost 7 bases, leaving 3 bases of the junction unmatched. Germline values: CDR1 MDHEN, CDR2 SYDVKM. This CDR3 spans 14 amino acids. In nucleotides, the CDR3 is TGTGCCAGCAAGGGACAGGGGGCTAAAGAGACCCAGTACTTC. Translation gives CASKGQGAKETQYF. The full variable domain, with the rest looked up from reference TRBV28 and TRBJ2-5, is DVKVTQSSRYLVKRTGEKVFLECVQDMDHENMFWYRQDPGLGLRLIYFSYDVKMKEKGDIPEGYSVSREKKERFSLILESASTNQTSMYLCASKGQGAKETQYFGPGTRLLVL.

To note about this clonotype: A junction end diverges from the germline sequence, so it may reflect a read error. The V call is TRBV11-2, the J call TRBJ2-7, with D unresolved. Germline V lookup: CDR1 SGHAT, CDR2 FQNNGV. This CDR3 spans 14 amino acids. The CDR3, as DNA: TGTGCCAGCGGCTTAGACACGAACTCCTACGGGCAGTACTTC. As protein: CASGLDTNSYGQYF.